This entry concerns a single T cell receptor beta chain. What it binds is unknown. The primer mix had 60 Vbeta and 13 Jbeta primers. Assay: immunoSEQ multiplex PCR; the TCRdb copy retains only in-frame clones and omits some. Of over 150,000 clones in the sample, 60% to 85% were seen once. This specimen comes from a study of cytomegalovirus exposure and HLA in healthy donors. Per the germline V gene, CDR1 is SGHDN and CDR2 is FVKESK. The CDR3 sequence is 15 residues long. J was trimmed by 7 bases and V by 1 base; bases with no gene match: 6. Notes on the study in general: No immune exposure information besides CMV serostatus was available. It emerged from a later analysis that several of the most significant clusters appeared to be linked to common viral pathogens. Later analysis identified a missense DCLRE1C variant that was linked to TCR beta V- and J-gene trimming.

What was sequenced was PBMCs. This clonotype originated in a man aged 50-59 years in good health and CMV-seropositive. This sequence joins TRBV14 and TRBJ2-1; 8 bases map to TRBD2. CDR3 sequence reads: CASSQGLATTNEQFF. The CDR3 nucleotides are TGTGCCAGCAGCCAAGGACTAGCGACGACTAATGAGCAGTTCTTC.